Shown below are 14 T cell receptor beta chains from a single sample sequenced in a study of follicular helper T cells after annual influenza vaccination. Time point here: 2015-2016 season, pre-vaccination. Here immunoSEQ multiplex PCR was the method, and the copy in TCRdb shows in-frame clones only, minus some. The sample lists thousands of clones; 70% to 85% were seen once. The starting material was CXCR5- memory CD4+ T cells sorted from blood, obtained on the day of influenza vaccination. The receptor source for this set is an adult who received the influenza vaccine.

The chain carries TRBV25-1 and TRBJ1-2, with 7 bases that match TRBD1. CDR1 is MGHDK, CDR2 SYGVNS, per germline. The length of the CDR3 is 15 residues. V was clipped by 5 bases and J by 6 bases; unmatched bases: 12. CDR3 coding DNA: TGTGCCAGCAGTTTCCATACAGGGGATCTCGATGGCTACACCTTC. Translated: CASSFHTGDLDGYTF.

V gene TRBV7-9 combines with J gene TRBJ1-2; the D is unclear. CDR1 is SEHNR and CDR2 is FQNEAQ in the germline V gene (reference sequence). Deletions cut 1 base from V and 0 bases from J, with 9 bases between. The CDR3 totals 15 residues. The CDR3 coding sequence is TGTGCCAGCAGCTTAGTAACAGAATCTAACTATGGCTACACCTTC. Translated, it gives CASSLVTESNYGYTF.

As concerns this clone: It is unclear where the CDR3 begins or ends on the DNA, so no DNA is shown, and the CDR3 is as TCRdb lists it. This chain links TRBV7-9 with TRBJ2-4. The CDR3 spans 13 residues, counting both ends. Germline lookup yields CDR1 SEHNR and CDR2 FQNEAQ (reference sequence). CDR3 protein: CASSTSAKNIQYF.

In DNA form, the CDR3 reads TGTGCCAGCAGCACCGGGACGGACCGGACTCAGCCCCAGCATTTT. Encoded protein: CASSTGTDRTQPQHF. The genes are TRBV5-4 and TRBJ1-5; D possibly corresponds to TRBD1 (5 bases). The CDR3 consists of 15 residues. CDR1 is SGHNT and CDR2 is YYREEE in the germline V gene (reference sequence). V was clipped by 4 bases and J by 6 bases, with 17 bases between them.

This chain connects TRBV18 to TRBJ2-1; a possible D gene is TRBD1 (6 bases). From germline, CDR1 is KGHSH and CDR2 LQKENI. The CDR3 runs to 16 residues. The V gene lost 6 bases and the J gene lost 8 bases, with 23 bases spanning the gap. CDR3 region: CASSQDQKPQGDEQFF. The CDR3 DNA follows: TGTGCCAGCTCCCAAGACCAGAAACCACAGGGAGATGAGCAGTTCTTC.

The V and J genes are TRBV7-8 and TRBJ2-2; D remains ambiguous. The germline CDR1 and CDR2 sequences are SGHVS and FQNEAQ. The CDR3 is made up of 11 amino acids. The germline V and J ends were trimmed by 0 bases and 7 bases, with 0 bases remaining between them. The CDR3 DNA follows: TGTGCCAGCAGCTTAGCCGGGGAGCTGTTTTTT. Translating gives CASSLAGELFF.

The V call is TRBV28, the J call TRBJ1-2; perhaps TRBD1 as D (5 bases). The V gene lost 10 bases and the J gene lost 3 bases, with 21 bases spanning the gap. CDR3 size: 15 residues. CDR1 MDHEN and CDR2 SYDVKM come from the germline V gene. The CDR3, as DNA: TGTGCCACCTCGAAGCCCGTAGGGACCCACTATGGCTACACCTTC. Translating it yields CATSKPVGTHYGYTF.

The chain carries TRBV18 and TRBJ1-3; no definite D call. Germline V gene data show CDR1 as KGHSH and CDR2 as LQKENI. The ends were cut back, 2 bases at V and 1 base at J, with 9 bases in the middle. This CDR3 spans 15 amino acids. CDR3 protein: CASSPTGSSGNTIYF. The CDR3 DNA is TGTGCCAGCTCACCAACGGGATCATCTGGAAACACCATATATTTT.

The chain combines TRBV4-2 with TRBJ1-5; D not certain. Trimming removed 1 base from V and 0 bases from J, with 7 bases in between. Germline V gene sequence: CDR1 LGHNA, CDR2 YNFKEQ. The CDR3 covers 15 residues. CDR3 sequence reads: CASSQVDGSNQPQHF. The CDR3 DNA reads TGTGCCAGCAGCCAAGTCGACGGTAGCAATCAGCCCCAGCATTTT.

This sequence joins TRBV11-2 and TRBJ2-1; 8 positions match TRBD1. Germline CDR1 is SGHAT and CDR2 is FQNNGV. CDR3 size: 15 residues. Losses at the gene ends were 5 bases for V and 3 bases for J; bases not matched to a gene: 6. The CDR3: CASSKTGVGYNEQFF. The CDR3 DNA follows: TGTGCCAGCAGCAAGACAGGGGTGGGCTACAATGAGCAGTTCTTC.

The V gene is TRBV6-5, the J gene TRBJ2-7; TRBD2 matches 7 bases. V lost 0 bases and J lost 2; bases outside the gene matches: 7. The CDR3 spans 16 residues. Germline loops: CDR1 MNHEY, CDR2 SVGAGI. CDR3 nucleotides: TGTGCCAGCAGTTACTCGGGGGGGGGTGCGCCCTACGAGCAGTACTTC. Protein sequence: CASSYSGGGAPYEQYF.

The rearrangement joins TRBV2 to TRBJ1-2; D gene uncertain. V lost 6 bases, J lost 2 bases, and 16 bases lay in between. CDR3 length: 15 residues. From germline, CDR1 is SNHLY and CDR2 FYNNEI. The CDR3 sequence: CASRTGSQKNYGYTF. CDR3 in DNA: TGTGCCAGCAGGACTGGGAGCCAGAAGAACTATGGCTACACCTTC.

The chain recombines TRBV18 with TRBJ2-5; D call uncertain. This CDR3 has 16 amino acids. Germline V lookup: CDR1 KGHSH, CDR2 LQKENI. Trimming removed 1 base at V and 1 base at J, with 13 bases between. The CDR3 coding sequence is TGTGCCAGCTCACCACGCACATCCTCACTCCAAGAGACCCAGTACTTC. Translating gives CASSPRTSSLQETQYF. Variable domain in full (rest from reference TRBV18 and TRBJ2-5): NAGVMQNPRHLVRRRGQEARLRCSPMKGHSHVYWYRQLPEEGLKFMVYLQKENIIDESGMPKERFSAEFPKEGPSILRIQQVVRGDSAAYFCASSPRTSSLQETQYFGPGTRLLVL.

The V and J genes are TRBV29-1 and TRBJ2-3, with D possibly called TRBD1 or TRBD2 (6 bases each). CDR3 size: 14 residues. V was trimmed by 6 bases and J by 4 bases, leaving 17 bases between them. The germline V gene encodes CDR1 SQVTM and CDR2 ANQGSEA. CDR3 protein: CSVGGPVGADTQYF. CDR3 nucleotides: TGCAGCGTCGGGGGCCCGGTGGGTGCAGATACGCAGTATTTT.